This T cell receptor (beta chain) is drawn from a study of OX40 agonist ivuxolimab in advanced cancers. Sequenced by immunoSEQ multiplex PCR; TCRdb stores in-frame clones only, minus some. The sample has fewer than 30,000 clones, around 80% seen once. The specimen was CD4+ or CD8+ T cells sorted from blood, collected in a trial of the OX40 agonist ivuxolimab. The receptor was isolated from an adult with an advanced solid tumor such as melanoma, head and neck, liver or kidney cancer.

CDR3: CASRPGLAGAYEQYF. CDR3 DNA: TGTGCCAGCAGGCCCGGACTAGCGGGGGCGTACGAGCAGTACTTC. The gene calls are TRBV27 and TRBJ2-7; 13 bases are a match to TRBD2. V trimming: 6 bases; J trimming: 4 bases; junction bases outside the gene matches: 6. The CDR3 has 15 amino acids. In germline, CDR1 is MNHEY, CDR2 SMNVEV (reference sequence).